This TCR beta chain was observed in a study of blood T cell repertoires in COVID-19. Clones were read by immunoSEQ multiplex PCR, and TCRdb kept only the in-frame ones, dropping some. The sample shows over 60,000 clones, more than 75% of them seen only once. CDR1 and CDR2 (germline): ENHRY, SYGVKD. V lost 8 bases and J lost 4, with 22 bases in between. The CDR3 is 16 amino acids. This chain connects TRBV10-3 to TRBJ2-3; D may be TRBD2 (6 bases). The TCR was taken from a man aged 65-85 years with active or convalescent COVID-19. Material for sequencing was peripheral blood. CDR3 region: CAIAATGTGRPDTQYF. The CDR3 DNA reads as TGTGCCATCGCCGCTACCGGGACTGGAAGGCCAGATACGCAGTATTTT.